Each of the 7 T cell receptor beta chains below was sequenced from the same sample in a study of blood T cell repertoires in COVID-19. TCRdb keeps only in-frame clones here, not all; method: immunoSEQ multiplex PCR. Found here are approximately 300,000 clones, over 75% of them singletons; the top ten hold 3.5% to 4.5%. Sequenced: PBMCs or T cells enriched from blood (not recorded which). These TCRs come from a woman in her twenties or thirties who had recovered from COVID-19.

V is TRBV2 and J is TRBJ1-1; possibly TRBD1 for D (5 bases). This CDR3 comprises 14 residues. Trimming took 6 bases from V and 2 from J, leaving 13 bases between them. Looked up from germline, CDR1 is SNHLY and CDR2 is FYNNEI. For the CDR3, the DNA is TGTGCCAGCAGCGGAACCCAGGGTAACACTGAAGCTTTCTTT. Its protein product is CASSGTQGNTEAFF. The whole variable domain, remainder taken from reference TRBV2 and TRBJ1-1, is EPEVTQTPSHQVTQMGQEVILRCVPISNHLYFYWYRQILGQKVEFLVSFYNNEISEKSEIFDDQFSVERPDGSNFTLKIRSTKLEDSAMYFCASSGTQGNTEAFFGQGTRLTVV.

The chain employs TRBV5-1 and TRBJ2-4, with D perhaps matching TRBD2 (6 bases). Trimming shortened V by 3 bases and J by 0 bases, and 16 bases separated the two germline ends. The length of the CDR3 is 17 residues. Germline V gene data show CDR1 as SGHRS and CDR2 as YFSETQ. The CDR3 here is CASSWGEDSLAKNIQYF. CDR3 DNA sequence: TGCGCCAGCAGCTGGGGGGAAGACAGTCTAGCCAAAAACATTCAGTACTTC.

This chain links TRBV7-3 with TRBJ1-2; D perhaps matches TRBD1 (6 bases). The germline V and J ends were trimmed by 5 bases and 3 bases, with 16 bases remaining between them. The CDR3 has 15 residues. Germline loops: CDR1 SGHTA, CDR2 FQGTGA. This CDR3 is CASSPGRGQYYGYTF. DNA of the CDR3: TGTGCCAGCAGCCCCGGGCGGGGGCAGTACTATGGCTACACCTTC.

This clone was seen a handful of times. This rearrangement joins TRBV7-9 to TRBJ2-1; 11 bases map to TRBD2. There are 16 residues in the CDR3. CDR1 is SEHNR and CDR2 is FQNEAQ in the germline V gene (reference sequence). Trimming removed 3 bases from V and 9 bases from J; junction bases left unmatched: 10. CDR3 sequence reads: CASSFGIAGGLGEQFF. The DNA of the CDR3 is TGTGCCAGCAGCTTCGGAATAGCGGGGGGGCTCGGTGAGCAGTTCTTC.

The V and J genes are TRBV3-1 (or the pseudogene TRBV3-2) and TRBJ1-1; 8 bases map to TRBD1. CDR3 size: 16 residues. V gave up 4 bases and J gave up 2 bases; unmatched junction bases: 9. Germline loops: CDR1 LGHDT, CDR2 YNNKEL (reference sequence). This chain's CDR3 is CASSRRDRPINTEAFF. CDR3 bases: TGTGCCAGCAGCCGGAGGGACAGGCCTATTAACACTGAAGCTTTCTTT.

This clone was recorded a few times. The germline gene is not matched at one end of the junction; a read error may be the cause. The CDR3 spells CASSFRGRVDF. For the CDR3, the DNA is TGTGCCAGCAGCTTCAGGGGGCGAGTGGACTTC. The chain employs TRBV5-8 and TRBJ2-4, with 8 bases that match TRBD1. CDR3 length: 11 residues. In germline, CDR1 is SGHTS, CDR2 YDEGEE.

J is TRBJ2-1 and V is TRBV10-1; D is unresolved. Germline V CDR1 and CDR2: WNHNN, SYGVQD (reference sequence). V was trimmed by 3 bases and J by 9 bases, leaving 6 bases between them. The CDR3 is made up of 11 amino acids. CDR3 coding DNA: TGCGCCAGCAGTGATCTAGGTGAGCAGTTCTTC. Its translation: CASSDLGEQFF.